The 16 T cell receptor beta chains below all came from one sample that was sequenced in a study of blood T cells in healthy people across ages. For the second PCR, which ran for 7 to 11 cycles, a sample-barcoded 5' primer and a J-beta primer mix were used. TCRdb called the 5' RACE reads again in MiXCR, with one record for every CDR3 protein. The sample lists approximately 940,000 distinct CDR3 sequences; roughly 43% were seen once. The specimen was blood. All receptors derive from a young man in good health.

The chain combines TRBV5-1 with TRBJ2-7; TRBD1 aligns across 9 bases. This CDR3 comprises 16 residues. After removal of 3 bases from V and 6 bases from J, the junction contained 13 bases not matched to a gene. Looked up from germline, CDR1 is SGHRS and CDR2 is YFSETQ. The CDR3 coding sequence is TGCGCCAGCAGCTCCCGAGCCGGGACAGGGTATTCCGAGCAGTACTTC. Translating it yields CASSSRAGTGYSEQYF.

A few counts support this clonotype. The chain carries TRBV7-9 and TRBJ1-4, with unresolved D. The V gene's germline CDR1 is SEHNR and CDR2 FQNEAQ (reference sequence). The CDR3 is made up of 16 amino acids. Trimming left V 5 bases short and J 0 bases short, with 13 bases between. In DNA form, the CDR3 reads TGTGCCAGCAGCCACCGACGGGATTCAACTAATGAAAAACTGTTTTTT. Translating it yields CASSHRRDSTNEKLFF.

Only a few counts were recorded for this clonotype. This chain links TRBV29-1 with TRBJ1-1; D is possibly TRBD1 (6 bases). The germline gives CDR1 SQVTM, CDR2 ANQGSEA. The V end lost 6 bases, the J end lost 4 bases, and 15 bases lay between the germline ends. This CDR3 is 13 amino acids long. CDR3 loop: CSVQGSSVTEAFF. DNA for the CDR3: TGCAGCGTGCAGGGGTCTTCGGTCACTGAAGCTTTCTTT.

This clonotype occurred a few times. The V call is TRBV27, the J call TRBJ2-7, with D tentatively TRBD1 (6 bases). The CDR3 consists of 14 residues. Germline values: CDR1 MNHEY, CDR2 SMNVEV (reference sequence). V was shortened by 6 bases and J by 3 bases, with 15 bases between the two germline ends. The DNA of the CDR3 is TGTGCCAGCAGCCTGAGGGGGTTCGTCTACGAGCAGTACTTC. It yields the protein CASSLRGFVYEQYF.

Of note for this clonotype: This may stem from a read error, because a much larger clone lies one nucleotide away. Since the CDR3 does not end with the conserved phenylalanine or tryptophan, this likely comes from a read error. The chain couples TRBV20-1 to TRBJ2-1; TRBD1 matches at 9 bases. This CDR3 contains 14 residues. From germline, CDR1 is DFQATT and CDR2 SNEGSKA (reference sequence). V was clipped by 2 bases and J by 8 bases; unmatched bases: 7. CDR3 coding DNA: TGCAGTGCTAGACCCAACAGGGGGCTGCATGAGCAGTTCGTC. Translated, it gives CSARPNRGLHEQFV.

This chain joins TRBV5-1 and TRBJ2-1; D is possibly TRBD2 (5 bases). The CDR3 runs 13 residues. The germline V and J ends were trimmed by 4 bases and 7 bases, with 12 bases remaining between them. The germline V gene has CDR1 SGHRS and CDR2 YFSETQ. CDR3 nucleotides: TGCGCCAGCAGCGCCCGGGATTGGAATGAGCAGTTCTTC. Protein: CASSARDWNEQFF.

About this clonotype itself: One base away lies a much larger clone, so this may be a sequencing read error. The chain uses TRBV29-1 and TRBJ2-5; D may correspond to TRBD1 or TRBD2 (6 bases each). The germline V gene encodes CDR1 SQVTM and CDR2 ANQGSEA. Trimming pared 2 bases from V and 11 bases from J, leaving 18 bases between. The CDR3 consists of 13 residues. The CDR3 protein is CSVETGARNEQYF. CDR3 sequence (DNA): TGCAGCGTTGAAACGGGGGCCAGAAATGAGCAGTACTTC.

This chain connects TRBV4-3 to TRBJ1-4; D remains unclear. The CDR3 covers 13 residues. Germline CDR1 LGHNA, CDR2 YSLEER. With 7 bases removed from V and 8 bases from J, the gap between germline ends came to 14 bases. The CDR3 loop reads CASTPGGEEKLFF. DNA of the CDR3: TGCGCCAGCACCCCAGGCGGGGAGGAAAAACTGTTTTTT.

This clonotype was counted many times. V and J are TRBV28 and TRBJ2-7, with 9 bases that match TRBD1. The CDR3 spans 15 residues. CDR1 and CDR2 from the germline V gene are MDHEN and SYDVKM. V trimming: 4 bases; J trimming: 3 bases; junction bases outside the gene matches: 7. CDR3 residues: CASSSTGTGLYEQYF. The CDR3 bases are TGTGCCAGCAGTTCTACCGGGACAGGGCTCTACGAGCAGTACTTC.

There are a few counts of this clonotype. The chain uses TRBV14 and TRBJ2-3; no definite D call. Germline CDR1 and CDR2: SGHDN and FVKESK. CDR3 length equals 12 residues. Trimming took 0 bases from V and 10 from J, leaving 8 bases between them. Written as DNA, the CDR3 is TGTGCCAGCAGCCAAGACATAGCTGCGCAGTATTTT. It is translated as CASSQDIAAQYF.

This clonotype was seen more than once but under ten times. This chain joins TRBV6-5 and TRBJ1-5, with 8 bases lining up with TRBD1. CDR1 and CDR2 (germline): MNHEY, SVGAGI. CDR3 length: 15 residues. With V trimmed by 0 bases and J by 6 bases, 4 bases remained unmatched. The CDR3 coding sequence is TGTGCCAGCAGTTACTCAAGGCAGGGGGCTCAGCCCCAGCATTTT. It is translated as CASSYSRQGAQPQHF.

This clonotype occurred a few times. This chain links TRBV4-1 with TRBJ1-1; a possible D gene is TRBD1 (5 bases). The CDR3 has 16 amino acids. CDR1 and CDR2 from the germline V gene are MGHRA and YSYEKL. Trimming took 1 base from V and 0 from J, leaving 12 bases between them. CDR3 in amino acids: CASSQAIGGMNTEAFF. CDR3 nucleotides: TGCGCCAGCAGCCAAGCGATCGGGGGGATGAACACTGAAGCTTTCTTT.

This clonotype was observed a few times. The genes are TRBV7-9 and TRBJ1-2, with D tentatively TRBD1 (5 bases). Germline-derived CDR1 and CDR2 are SEHNR and FQNEAQ (reference sequence). The CDR3 runs to 14 residues. The V end was cut by 4 bases, the J end by 0 bases, with 9 bases between. The CDR3 here is CASSSTVANYGYTF. CDR3 bases: TGTGCCAGCAGCTCGACAGTAGCTAACTATGGCTACACCTTC.

V is TRBV25-1 and J is TRBJ2-7; D not certain. Trimming took off 1 base at V and 3 bases at J, with 4 bases between the two ends. The germline CDR1 and CDR2 sequences are MGHDK and SYGVNS. The CDR3 contains 12 residues. The DNA for the CDR3 is TGTGCCAGCAGTGAATCCGACTACGAGCAGTACTTC. This gives the protein CASSESDYEQYF.

The chain uses TRBV6-2 or TRBV6-3 and TRBJ2-5; D call uncertain. The germline CDR1 and CDR2 sequences are MNHEY and SVGEGT. The CDR3 covers 14 residues. Trimming stripped 5 bases from V and 1 base from J, with 11 bases between. DNA of the CDR3: TGTGCCAGCAGTCCCGGCAGAATCCAAGAGACCCAGTACTTC. Its translation: CASSPGRIQETQYF.

The chain uses TRBV27 and TRBJ1-6; 7 bases fit TRBD1. V dropped 6 bases and J dropped 8; count of bases not matched to a gene: 7. The CDR3 is 14 residues long. Looked up from germline, CDR1 is MNHEY and CDR2 is SMNVEV (reference sequence). The CDR3 region has the DNA TGTGCCAGCAGGAAGGACAGGATGGATTCACCCCTCCACTTT. Its translation: CASRKDRMDSPLHF.